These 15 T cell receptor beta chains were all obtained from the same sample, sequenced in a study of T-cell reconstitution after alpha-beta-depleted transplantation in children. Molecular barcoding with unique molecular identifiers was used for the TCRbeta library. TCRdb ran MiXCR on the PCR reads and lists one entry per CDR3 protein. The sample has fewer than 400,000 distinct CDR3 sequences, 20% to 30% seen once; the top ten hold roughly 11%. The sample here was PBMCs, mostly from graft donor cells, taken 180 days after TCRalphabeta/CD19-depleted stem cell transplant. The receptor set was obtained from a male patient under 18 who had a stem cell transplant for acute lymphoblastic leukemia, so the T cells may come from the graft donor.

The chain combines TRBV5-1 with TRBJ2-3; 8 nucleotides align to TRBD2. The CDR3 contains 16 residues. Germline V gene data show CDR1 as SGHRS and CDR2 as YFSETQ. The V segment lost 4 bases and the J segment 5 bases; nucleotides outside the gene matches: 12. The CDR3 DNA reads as TGCGCCAGCAGCCCCAACGGGGGGGGGACCATAGATACGCAGTATTTT. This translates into CASSPNGGGTIDTQYF.

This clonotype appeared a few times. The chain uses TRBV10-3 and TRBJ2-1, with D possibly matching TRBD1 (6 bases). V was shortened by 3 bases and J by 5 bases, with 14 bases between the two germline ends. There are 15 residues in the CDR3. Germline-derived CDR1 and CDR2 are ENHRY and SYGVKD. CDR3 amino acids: CAISDWAGVDNEQFF. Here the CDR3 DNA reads TGTGCCATCAGTGACTGGGCAGGGGTCGACAATGAGCAGTTCTTC.

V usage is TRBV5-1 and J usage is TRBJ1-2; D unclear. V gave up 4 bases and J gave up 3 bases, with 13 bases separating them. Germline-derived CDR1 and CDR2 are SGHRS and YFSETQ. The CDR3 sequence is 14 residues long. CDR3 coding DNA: TGCGCCAGCAGCGGCGGGAGCAGCGACTATGGCTACACCTTC. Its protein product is CASSGGSSDYGYTF.

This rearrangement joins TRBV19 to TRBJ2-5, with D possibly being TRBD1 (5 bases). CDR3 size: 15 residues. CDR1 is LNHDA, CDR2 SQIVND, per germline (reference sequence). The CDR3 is CPNRPIKTEQETQYF. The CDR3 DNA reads TGTCCGAACCGACCAATAAAGACAGAACAAGAGACCCAGTACTTC.

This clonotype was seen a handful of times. CDR3 nucleotide sequence: TGTGCCAGCAGCTCCCCATGGGGTGCGGCCGGGCGTGAGCAGTTCTTC. Its protein is CASSSPWGAAGREQFF. The chain uses TRBV7-6 and TRBJ2-1; no definite D call. Per germline, CDR1 SGHVS and CDR2 FNYEAQ. The CDR3 has 16 amino acids. The V gene lost 4 bases and the J gene lost 9 bases, with 22 bases spanning the gap.

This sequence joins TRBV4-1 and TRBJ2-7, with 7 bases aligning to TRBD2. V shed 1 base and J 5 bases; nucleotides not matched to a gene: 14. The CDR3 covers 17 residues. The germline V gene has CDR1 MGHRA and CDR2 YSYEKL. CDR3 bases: TGCGCCAGCAGCCAAGGCCCCGGAGCGGGACCTAGAAACGAGCAGTACTTC. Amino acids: CASSQGPGAGPRNEQYF.

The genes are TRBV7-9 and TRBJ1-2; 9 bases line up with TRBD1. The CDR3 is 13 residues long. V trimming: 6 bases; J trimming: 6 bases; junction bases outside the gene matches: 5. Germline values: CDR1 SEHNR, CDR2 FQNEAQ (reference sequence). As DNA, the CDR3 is TGTGCCAGCAGTATACAGGGGGCTGATGGCTACACCTTC. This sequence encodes CASSIQGADGYTF.

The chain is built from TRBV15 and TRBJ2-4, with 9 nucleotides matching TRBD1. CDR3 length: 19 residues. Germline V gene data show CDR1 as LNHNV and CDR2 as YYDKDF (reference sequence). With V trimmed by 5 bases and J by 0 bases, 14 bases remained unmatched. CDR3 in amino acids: CATSGYRYTGGAAKNIQYF. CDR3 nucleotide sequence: TGTGCCACCAGCGGATATCGATATACAGGGGGCGCAGCCAAAAACATTCAGTACTTC.

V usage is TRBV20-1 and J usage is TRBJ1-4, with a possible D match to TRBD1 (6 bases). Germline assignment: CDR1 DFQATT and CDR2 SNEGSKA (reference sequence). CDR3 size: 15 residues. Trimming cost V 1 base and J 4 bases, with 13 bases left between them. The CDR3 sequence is CSARADRPHNEKLFF. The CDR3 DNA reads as TGCAGTGCTAGAGCCGACAGGCCCCATAATGAAAAACTGTTTTTT.

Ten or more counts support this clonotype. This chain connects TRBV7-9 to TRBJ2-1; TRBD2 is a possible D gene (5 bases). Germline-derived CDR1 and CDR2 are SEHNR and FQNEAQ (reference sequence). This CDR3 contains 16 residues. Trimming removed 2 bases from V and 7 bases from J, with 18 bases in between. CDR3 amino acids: CASSLFSGNYRNEQFF. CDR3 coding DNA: TGTGCCAGCAGCTTATTCTCCGGGAATTATAGGAATGAGCAGTTCTTC.

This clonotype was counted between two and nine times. CDR3 DNA: TGCGCCAGCAGCTTAATTTTCCCCGGAATGAACACTGAAGCTTTCTTT. Translation: CASSLIFPGMNTEAFF. The chain carries TRBV5-1 and TRBJ1-1; D not resolved. This CDR3 contains 16 residues. Germline assignment: CDR1 SGHRS and CDR2 YFSETQ. V lost 2 bases and J 0 bases, leaving 14 bases between the germline ends.

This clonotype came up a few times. The CDR3 DNA reads TGTGCCAGCAGTTGGGGGGAGTACTCCTACGAGCAGTACTTC. Protein sequence: CASSWGEYSYEQYF. The J gene is TRBJ2-7, the V gene TRBV9; D may be TRBD2 (6 bases). V lost 5 bases and J lost 0, with 12 bases in between. Germline assignment: CDR1 SGDLS and CDR2 YYNGEE. CDR3 length: 14 residues.

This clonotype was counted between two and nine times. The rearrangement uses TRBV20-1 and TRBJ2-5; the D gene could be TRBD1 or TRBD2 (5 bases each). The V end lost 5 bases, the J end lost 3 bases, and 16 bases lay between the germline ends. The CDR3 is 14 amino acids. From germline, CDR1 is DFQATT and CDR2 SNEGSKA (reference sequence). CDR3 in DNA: TGCAGTGCTGCAGCCGGGACCATCAAAGAGACCCAGTACTTC. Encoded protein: CSAAAGTIKETQYF.

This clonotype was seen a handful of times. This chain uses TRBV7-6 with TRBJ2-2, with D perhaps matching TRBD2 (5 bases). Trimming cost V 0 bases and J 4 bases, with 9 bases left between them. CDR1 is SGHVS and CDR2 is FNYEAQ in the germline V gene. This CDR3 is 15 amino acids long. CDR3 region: CASSLASVATGELFF. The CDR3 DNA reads TGTGCCAGCAGCTTAGCTAGCGTTGCCACCGGGGAGCTGTTTTTT.

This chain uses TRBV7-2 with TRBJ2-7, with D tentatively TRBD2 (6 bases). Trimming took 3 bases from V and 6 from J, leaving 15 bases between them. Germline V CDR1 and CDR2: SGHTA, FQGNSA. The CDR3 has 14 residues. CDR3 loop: CASSFPLSRGEQYF. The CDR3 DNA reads TGTGCCAGCAGCTTCCCGCTTTCGCGGGGCGAGCAGTACTTC.